These T cell receptor beta chains were read from a single sample in a study of human T cells and chemical hapten exposure. TCRdb itself ran the RACE reads through MiXCR, one entry per CDR3 protein. The sample has more than 55,000 distinct CDR3 sequences; about 9.1% are singletons. Sample: whole blood, taken in connection with sensitization to the hapten diphenylcyclopropenone (DPC). The receptor source for this set is a woman aged 40-49 years with alopecia areata. Some clones in this sample may be carry-over from other donors' samples. The CDR3 runs from the conserved cysteine through the conserved F or W. The order of the fields is J gene, D gene, clone size, V gene, CDR3 DNA, CDR3 protein. A D gene is named only where the DNA matches it firmly. The size of a clone is reported for some rows only, either as once, few or many, or as a class for expanded clones.

j_call: TRBJ2-1; d_call: NA; clone_size: few; v_call: TRBV4-3; cdr3_nt: TGCGCCAGCAGCCAGGTGGCGGGCTCGTACAATGAGCAGTTCTTC; cdr3_aa: CASSQVAGSYNEQFF
j_call: TRBJ1-5; d_call: TRBD1; clone_size: few; v_call: TRBV6-5; cdr3_nt: TGTGCCAGCAGCCGTTACCCCTCAGGGGGGCAGCCCCAGCATTTT; cdr3_aa: CASSRYPSGGQPQHF
j_call: TRBJ2-7; d_call: TRBD1; clone_size: few; v_call: TRBV19; cdr3_nt: TGTGCCAGTAGTTCCCCGGACAGGGGCTACGAGCAGTACTTC; cdr3_aa: CASSSPDRGYEQYF
j_call: TRBJ2-3; d_call: TRBD1; clone_size: few; v_call: TRBV28; cdr3_nt: TGTGCCAGCAGTTCACCGGGACAGACTAGCACAGATACGCAGTATTTT; cdr3_aa: CASSSPGQTSTDTQYF
j_call: TRBJ2-2; d_call: NA; clone_size: many; v_call: TRBV11-3; cdr3_nt: TGTGCCAGCAGCCCGGGGTTAGACACCGGGGAGCTGTTTTTT; cdr3_aa: CASSPGLDTGELFF
j_call: TRBJ2-1; d_call: TRBD2; clone_size: few; v_call: TRBV7-2; cdr3_nt: TGTGCCAGCAGCTTTACTGGCGGGGGTTACAATGAGCAGTTCTTC; cdr3_aa: CASSFTGGGYNEQFF
j_call: TRBJ2-7; d_call: NA; clone_size: few; v_call: TRBV6-2/TRBV6-3; cdr3_nt: TGTGCCAGCGAGCCGTTGGGGGCCCATAGCTCCTACGAGCAGTACTTC; cdr3_aa: CASEPLGAHSSYEQYF
j_call: TRBJ2-5; d_call: NA; clone_size: few; v_call: TRBV6-2/TRBV6-3; cdr3_nt: TGTGCCAGCAGTTACCGAGGCTATCAAGAGACCCAGTACTTC; cdr3_aa: CASSYRGYQETQYF
j_call: TRBJ2-2; d_call: TRBD2; clone_size: few; v_call: TRBV11-3; cdr3_nt: TGTGCCAGCAGCTTTAGCGGGGTCACCGGGGAGCTGTTTTTT; cdr3_aa: CASSFSGVTGELFF
j_call: TRBJ1-5; d_call: NA; clone_size: many; v_call: TRBV19; cdr3_nt: TGTGCCAGTATCACCTCTGGGAGTTTTAGCAATCAGCCCCAGCATTTT; cdr3_aa: CASITSGSFSNQPQHF
j_call: TRBJ1-5; d_call: TRBD1; clone_size: NA; v_call: TRBV6-1; cdr3_nt: TGTGCCAGCAGTCCCCGGGACAGGGAAGATCAGCCCCAGCATTTT; cdr3_aa: CASSPRDREDQPQHF
j_call: TRBJ2-6; d_call: NA; clone_size: many; v_call: TRBV6-2/TRBV6-3; cdr3_nt: TGTGCCAGCAGTTACGTCTCTGGGGCCAACGTCCTGACTTTC; cdr3_aa: CASSYVSGANVLTF
j_call: TRBJ1-5; d_call: TRBD1; clone_size: NA; v_call: TRBV4-2; cdr3_nt: TGTGCCAGCAGCCAGGACGGGGGGGCAGGGGGTTCCCAGCATTTT; cdr3_aa: CASSQDGGAGGSQHF
j_call: TRBJ1-1; d_call: NA; clone_size: NA; v_call: TRBV6-2/TRBV6-3; cdr3_nt: TGTGCCAGCAGTTACATCAGGATGAACACTGAAGCTTTCTTT; cdr3_aa: CASSYIRMNTEAFF
j_call: TRBJ2-1; d_call: NA; clone_size: many; v_call: TRBV20-1; cdr3_nt: TGCAGTGCTAGGCAGGGGTCGGGCTCCTACAATGAGCAGTTCTTC; cdr3_aa: CSARQGSGSYNEQFF
j_call: TRBJ2-5; d_call: NA; clone_size: many; v_call: TRBV7-9; cdr3_nt: TGTGCCAGCAGCCCGACAGGCCAAGAGACCCAGTACTTC; cdr3_aa: CASSPTGQETQYF
j_call: TRBJ1-4; d_call: NA; clone_size: many; v_call: TRBV27; cdr3_nt: TGTGCCAGCAGACTAATGGCTCGGGCAAATGAAAAACTGTTTTTT; cdr3_aa: CASRLMARANEKLFF
j_call: TRBJ1-6; d_call: NA; clone_size: many; v_call: TRBV23-1; cdr3_nt: TGCGCCAGCAGTCCCAGGGAGAGCTCCTATAATTCACCCCTCCACTTT; cdr3_aa: CASSPRESSYNSPLHF
j_call: TRBJ2-5; d_call: NA; clone_size: NA; v_call: TRBV29-1; cdr3_nt: TGCAGCGGGGGACAATCGGAAGAGACCCAGTACTTC; cdr3_aa: CSGGQSEETQYF
j_call: TRBJ1-5; d_call: NA; clone_size: many; v_call: TRBV7-2; cdr3_nt: TGTGCCAGCAGCTTTCAGAATAGCAATCAGCCCCAGCATTTT; cdr3_aa: CASSFQNSNQPQHF
j_call: TRBJ2-7; d_call: NA; clone_size: many; v_call: TRBV7-9; cdr3_nt: TGTGCCAGCAGCCCGCAGCGGGCACTGGCCTACGAGCAGTACTTC; cdr3_aa: CASSPQRALAYEQYF
j_call: TRBJ2-1; d_call: NA; clone_size: NA; v_call: TRBV4-2; cdr3_nt: TGTGCCAGCAGCCAAGGCGGGGTCGGCTCCTACAATGAGCAGTTCTTC; cdr3_aa: CASSQGGVGSYNEQFF
j_call: TRBJ2-5; d_call: NA; clone_size: NA; v_call: TRBV20-1; cdr3_nt: TGCAGTGCTAGAGGCGGAGCAGGGAGCGGGTTAGAGACCCAGTACTTC; cdr3_aa: CSARGGAGSGLETQYF
j_call: TRBJ2-7; d_call: TRBD2; clone_size: NA; v_call: TRBV29-1; cdr3_nt: TGCAGCGTTGTTGGGGCTAGCGGGGGTTACGAGCAGTACTTC; cdr3_aa: CSVVGASGGYEQYF
j_call: TRBJ1-1; d_call: NA; clone_size: few; v_call: TRBV4-3; cdr3_nt: TGCGCCAGCAGCCATCAGATCAGGTCGGCGTTTACTGAAGCTTTCTTT; cdr3_aa: CASSHQIRSAFTEAFF
j_call: TRBJ1-3; d_call: NA; clone_size: few; v_call: TRBV7-6; cdr3_nt: TGTGCCAGCAGCCAGACAGTTTCCTCTGGAAACACCATATATTTT; cdr3_aa: CASSQTVSSGNTIYF
j_call: TRBJ2-3; d_call: NA; clone_size: few; v_call: TRBV7-9; cdr3_nt: TGTGCCAGCAGCCCCACGTCCACAGATACGCAGTATTTT; cdr3_aa: CASSPTSTDTQYF
j_call: TRBJ2-7; d_call: NA; clone_size: many; v_call: TRBV7-2; cdr3_nt: TGTGCCAGCAGATCGGACATGTACGAGCAGTACTTC; cdr3_aa: CASRSDMYEQYF
j_call: TRBJ2-7; d_call: TRBD2; clone_size: NA; v_call: TRBV27; cdr3_nt: TGTGCCAGCAGTTTAGTAGGCGGGAGGGATGGCTACGAGCAGTACTTC; cdr3_aa: CASSLVGGRDGYEQYF
j_call: TRBJ2-7; d_call: TRBD1; clone_size: many; v_call: TRBV20-1; cdr3_nt: TGCAGTGCTAGTCCTGGGACAGGTGTACCCTACGAGCAGTACTTC; cdr3_aa: CSASPGTGVPYEQYF
j_call: TRBJ2-5; d_call: TRBD1; clone_size: many; v_call: TRBV7-3; cdr3_nt: TGTGCCAGCAGCTTAATGGGGACAGGCCAAGAGACCCAGTACTTC; cdr3_aa: CASSLMGTGQETQYF
j_call: TRBJ1-2; d_call: NA; clone_size: many; v_call: TRBV20-1; cdr3_nt: TGCAGTGCCCCAAGTGGGGGTGGGAACTATGGCTACACCTTC; cdr3_aa: CSAPSGGGNYGYTF
j_call: TRBJ1-2; d_call: NA; clone_size: NA; v_call: TRBV18; cdr3_nt: TGTGCCAGCTCACCCCCGGGACGGGCGATCTATGGCTACACCTTC; cdr3_aa: CASSPPGRAIYGYTF
j_call: TRBJ2-3; d_call: TRBD1; clone_size: many; v_call: TRBV20-1; cdr3_nt: TGCAGTGCCCGGGACAGGGTTATAGATACGCAGTATTTT; cdr3_aa: CSARDRVIDTQYF
j_call: TRBJ2-7; d_call: NA; clone_size: NA; v_call: TRBV6-6; cdr3_nt: TGTGCCAGCAGTCCGGTACCCTACGAGCAGTACTTC; cdr3_aa: CASSPVPYEQYF
j_call: TRBJ2-1; d_call: TRBD2; clone_size: many; v_call: TRBV24-1; cdr3_nt: TGTGCCACCAGTGATTTCTCCCTGGGACTAGCACGCAATGAGCAGTTCTTC; cdr3_aa: CATSDFSLGLARNEQFF
j_call: TRBJ2-7; d_call: TRBD2; clone_size: NA; v_call: TRBV7-6; cdr3_nt: TGTGCCAGCAGCCCGAGCGGGGGCCTCTCCTACGAGCAGTACTTC; cdr3_aa: CASSPSGGLSYEQYF
j_call: TRBJ1-3; d_call: NA; clone_size: few; v_call: TRBV6-5; cdr3_nt: TGTGCCAGCAGATGGACCCTAACTGGAAACACCATATATTTT; cdr3_aa: CASRWTLTGNTIYF
j_call: TRBJ2-7; d_call: NA; clone_size: NA; v_call: TRBV7-9; cdr3_nt: TGTGCCAGCAGCTTACAAGGGGGGTACTACGAGCAGTACTTC; cdr3_aa: CASSLQGGYYEQYF
j_call: TRBJ2-5; d_call: TRBD1; clone_size: many; v_call: TRBV18; cdr3_nt: TGTGCCAGCTCACCGTCGGGACAGCCGGCCAAGTGGGGCCAGTACTTC; cdr3_aa: CASSPSGQPAKWGQYF